This T cell receptor (beta chain) is from a study of OX40 agonist ivuxolimab in advanced cancers. About the study: Given to patients was ivuxolimab, an agonistic anti-OX40 (CD134) antibody.

V lost 3 bases and J 4 bases, leaving 9 bases between the germline ends. CDR3 length equals 13 residues. Germline V gene sequence: CDR1 SGHVS, CDR2 FNYEAQ. Here immunoSEQ multiplex PCR was the method, and the copy in TCRdb shows in-frame clones only, minus some. The table records 70,000 to 90,000 clones, around 85% of them present only once. Study-wide points: Clonal expansion was seen in CD4+ and CD8+ blood T cells by week 6 at 0.1 to 3.0 mg/kg.

The investigators sampled blood at baseline, at cycle 4 day 1, and at cycle 7 day 1. A remark on this clone: Its cognate antigen is unknown.

The sequencing here drew on CD4+ or CD8+ T cells sorted from blood, taken in a trial of the OX40 agonist ivuxolimab. The rearrangement joins TRBV7-6 to TRBJ1-1, with unresolved D. This TCR was recovered from an adult with an advanced solid tumor such as melanoma, head and neck, liver or kidney cancer. CDR3 amino acids: CASSFGRSTEAFF. The CDR3 nucleotides are TGTGCCAGCAGCTTTGGTAGGAGCACTGAAGCTTTCTTT.